A single sample gave rise to the 14 T cell receptor beta chains below, sequenced in a study of T-cell memory formation after mild COVID-19. Each CDR3 protein is one row after TCRdb ran MiXCR on the 5' RACE reads. Here the sample spans some 120,000 distinct CDR3 sequences, approximately 5.9% being singletons. Sequencing used PBMCs or a T cell subset sorted from them (not recorded which). The receptors derive from an adult woman who had mild COVID-19 (a few samples of this study predate the infection). Cell type and time point are not known.

This clonotype was detected ten times or more. This chain uses TRBV12-1 with TRBJ2-1; TRBD2 reflects the table's D call only, with no check against the DNA. TRBV12-1 is shown as a pseudogene. CDR3 length: 17 amino acids. The CDR3 bases are TGTGCCAGCAGCTTCACACTAGCGGGGCTCTCCTACAATGAGCAGTTCTTC. Protein sequence: CASSFTLAGLSYNEQFF.

This chain uses TRBV20-1 with TRBJ2-3; no definite D call. This CDR3 has 15 amino acids. The germline V and J ends were trimmed by 0 bases and 0 bases, with 10 bases remaining between them. Germline CDR1 and CDR2: DFQATT and SNEGSKA (reference sequence). Here the CDR3 reads CSARDPGHSTDTQYF. The CDR3 coding sequence is TGCAGTGCTAGAGATCCCGGGCACAGCACAGATACGCAGTATTTT.

This clonotype was counted only a few times. V is TRBV15 and J is TRBJ2-7, with D maybe TRBD1 (6 bases). The V end was cut by 1 base, the J end by 2 bases, with 9 bases between. CDR3 size: 14 residues. CDR1 is LNHNV, CDR2 YYDKDF, per germline (reference sequence). CDR3 coding DNA: TGTGCCACCAGCAGAGGGACAGTTCCCTACGAGCAGTACTTC. It codes for CATSRGTVPYEQYF.

This chain connects TRBV20-1 to TRBJ2-7; 15 nucleotides line up with TRBD2. V shed 1 base, J shed 5 bases, and the junction held 3 bases outside the gene matches. CDR3 length equals 15 residues. Germline-derived CDR1 and CDR2 are DFQATT and SNEGSKA (reference sequence). The CDR3 protein is CSARGTSGGAHEQYF. CDR3 nucleotides: TGCAGTGCTAGAGGGACTAGCGGGGGGGCCCACGAGCAGTACTTC.

This clonotype appeared many times. CDR3 protein: CASGRDLGTQYF. The CDR3 DNA follows: TGTGCCAGCGGCCGGGACTTGGGAACGCAGTATTTT. The chain is built from TRBV11-3 and TRBJ2-3; tentatively, D is TRBD2 (6 bases). The CDR3 runs 12 residues. CDR1 is SGHNT and CDR2 is YENEEA in the germline V gene. V lost 8 bases, J lost 9 bases, and 15 bases lay in between.

V is TRBV12-3 or TRBV12-4 and J is TRBJ2-5; maybe TRBD2 (6 bases). The CDR3 length is 13 residues. The V end was cut by 4 bases, the J end by 4 bases, with 10 bases between. The CDR3 DNA reads as TGTGCCAGCAGTTCAACCGGGGGAGAGACCCAGTACTTC. The encoded protein is CASSSTGGETQYF.

CDR3 coding DNA: TGCAGCTTAGCGGGGGCCTCCTACAATGAGCAGTTCTTC. Amino acid sequence: CSLAGASYNEQFF. This chain joins TRBV20-1 and TRBJ2-1, with 9 positions matching TRBD2. CDR3 size: 13 residues. Germline V lookup: CDR1 DFQATT, CDR2 SNEGSKA (reference sequence).

This clonotype was picked up a small number of times. J is TRBJ1-5 and V is TRBV30; no clear D gene. This CDR3 is 13 amino acids long. CDR1 GTSNPN and CDR2 SVGIG come from the germline V gene (reference sequence). Trimming shortened V by 2 bases and J by 2 bases, and 7 bases separated the two germline ends. CDR3 sequence: CAWSSVGNQPQHF. The CDR3 DNA is TGTGCCTGGAGTTCTGTGGGCAATCAGCCCCAGCATTTT.

The genes are TRBV19 and TRBJ2-7; D might be TRBD2 (6 bases). The CDR3 has 14 residues. Trimming cost V 5 bases and J 2 bases, with 13 bases left between them. CDR1 and CDR2 from the germline V gene are LNHDA and SQIVND (reference sequence). The CDR3 nucleotides are TGTGCCAGTAGTTCCGGAGGGGCTACCTACGAGCAGTACTTC. This sequence encodes CASSSGGATYEQYF.

This clonotype has a handful of counts. The chain has TRBV6-1 and TRBJ1-5; 7 bases are a match to TRBD1. Germline V gene sequence: CDR1 MNHNS, CDR2 SASEGT. The trim removed 11 bases at V and 2 bases at J, leaving 9 bases unmatched. The CDR3 loop spans 14 amino acids. CDR3 nucleotides: TGTGCCGGGCGACAGGGTACTGGCAATCAGCCCCAGCATTTT. Its protein product is CAGRQGTGNQPQHF.

The table lists this clonotype with many counts. The chain is built from TRBV20-1 and TRBJ1-1; D is possibly TRBD1 (6 bases). V was cut by 4 bases and J by 0 bases, with 18 bases left in between. Germline CDR1 DFQATT, CDR2 SNEGSKA (reference sequence). The CDR3 loop spans 16 amino acids. CDR3 loop: CSAKGNRALMNTEAFF. In DNA, the CDR3 is TGCAGTGCTAAAGGAAACAGGGCCCTGATGAACACTGAAGCTTTCTTT.

This clonotype was seen more than once but under ten times. The CDR3 loop reads CASSKTGTGNTGELFF. CDR3 coding DNA: TGTGCCAGCAGTAAGACCGGGACAGGGAACACCGGGGAGCTGTTTTTT. The chain has TRBV12-3 or TRBV12-4 and TRBJ2-2; 8 nucleotides align to TRBD1. Losses at the gene ends were 5 bases for V and 1 base for J; bases not matched to a gene: 6. The CDR3 totals 16 residues.

This clonotype has ten or more counts. The genes are TRBV29-1 and TRBJ2-4; the match to TRBD1 covers 11 bases. The CDR3 is 14 residues long. J lost 8 bases, V lost 4 bases, and 7 bases had no gene match. Germline-derived CDR1 and CDR2 are SQVTM and ANQGSEA. The CDR3 region has the DNA TGCAGCGTTGGGGGACAGGGGGTTTTAGACATTCAGTACTTC. It yields the protein CSVGGQGVLDIQYF.

This clonotype appeared many times. This chain connects TRBV29-1 to TRBJ1-1, with 9 positions matching TRBD1. The junction had 2 bases not matched to a gene; V was cut back by 6 bases and J by 0 bases. The length of the CDR3 is 13 residues. Germline CDR1 and CDR2: SQVTM and ANQGSEA. The CDR3 DNA follows: TGCAGCGTCCGGACAGGGGTGAACACTGAAGCTTTCTTT. Translated: CSVRTGVNTEAFF.